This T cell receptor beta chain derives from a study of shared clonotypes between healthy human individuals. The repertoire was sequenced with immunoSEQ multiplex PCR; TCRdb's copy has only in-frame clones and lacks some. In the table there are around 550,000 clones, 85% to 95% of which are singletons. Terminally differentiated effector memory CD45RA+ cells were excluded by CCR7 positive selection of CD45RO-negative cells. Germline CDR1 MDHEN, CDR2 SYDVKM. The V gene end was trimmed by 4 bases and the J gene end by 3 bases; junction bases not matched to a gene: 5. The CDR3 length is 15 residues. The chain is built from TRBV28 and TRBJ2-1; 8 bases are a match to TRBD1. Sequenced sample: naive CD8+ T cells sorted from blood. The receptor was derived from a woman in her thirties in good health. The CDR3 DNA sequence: TGTGCCAGCAGTTCTGCAGGGGGCATCTACAATGAGCAGTTCTTC. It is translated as CASSSAGGIYNEQFF.